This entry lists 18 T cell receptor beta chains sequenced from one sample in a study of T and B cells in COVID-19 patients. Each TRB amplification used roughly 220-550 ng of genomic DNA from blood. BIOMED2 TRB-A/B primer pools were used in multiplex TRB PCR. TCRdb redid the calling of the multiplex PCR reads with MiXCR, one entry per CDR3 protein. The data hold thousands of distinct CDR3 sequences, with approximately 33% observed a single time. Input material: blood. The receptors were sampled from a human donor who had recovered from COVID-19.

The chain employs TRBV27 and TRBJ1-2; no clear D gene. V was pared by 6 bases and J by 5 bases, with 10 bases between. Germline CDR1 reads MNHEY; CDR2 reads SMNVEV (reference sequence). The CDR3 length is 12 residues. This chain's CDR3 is CASRRTEYGYTF. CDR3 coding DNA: TGTGCCAGCAGGAGGACGGAGTATGGCTACACCTTC.

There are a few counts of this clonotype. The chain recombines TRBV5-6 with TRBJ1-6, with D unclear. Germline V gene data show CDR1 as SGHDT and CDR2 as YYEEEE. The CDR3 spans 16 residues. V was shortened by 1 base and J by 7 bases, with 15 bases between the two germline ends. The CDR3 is CASSLLRQERNSPLHF. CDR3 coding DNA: TGTGCCAGCAGCTTGCTCCGTCAGGAAAGGAATTCACCCCTCCACTTT.

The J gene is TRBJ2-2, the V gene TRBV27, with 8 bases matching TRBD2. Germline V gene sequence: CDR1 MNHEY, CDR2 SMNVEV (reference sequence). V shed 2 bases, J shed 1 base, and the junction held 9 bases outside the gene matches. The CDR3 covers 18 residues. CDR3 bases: TGTGCCAGCAGTTTAACACGGCAGGGACTAGGGAACACCGGGGAGCTGTTTTTT. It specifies CASSLTRQGLGNTGELFF.

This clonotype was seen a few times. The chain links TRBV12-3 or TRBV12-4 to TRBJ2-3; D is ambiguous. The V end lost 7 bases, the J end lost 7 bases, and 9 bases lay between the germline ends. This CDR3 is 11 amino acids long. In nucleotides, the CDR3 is TGTGCCAGCAAAGGGCTTAATACGCAGTATTTT. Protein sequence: CASKGLNTQYF.

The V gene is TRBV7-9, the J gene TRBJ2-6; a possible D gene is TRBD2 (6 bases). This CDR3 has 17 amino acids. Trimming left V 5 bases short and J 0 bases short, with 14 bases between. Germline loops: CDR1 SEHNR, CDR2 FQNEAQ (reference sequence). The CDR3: CASSQPGLSSGANVLTF. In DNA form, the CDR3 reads TGTGCCAGCAGCCAACCGGGACTGAGCTCTGGGGCCAACGTCCTGACTTTC.

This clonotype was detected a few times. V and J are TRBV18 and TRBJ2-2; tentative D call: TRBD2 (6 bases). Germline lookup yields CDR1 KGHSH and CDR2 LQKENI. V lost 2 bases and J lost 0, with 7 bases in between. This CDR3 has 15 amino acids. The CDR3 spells CASSPAGTNTGELFF. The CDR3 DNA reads TGTGCCAGCTCACCAGCGGGGACGAACACCGGGGAGCTGTTTTTT. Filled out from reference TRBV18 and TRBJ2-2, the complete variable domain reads NAGVMQNPRHLVRRRGQEARLRCSPMKGHSHVYWYRQLPEEGLKFMVYLQKENIIDESGMPKERFSAEFPKEGPSILRIQQVVRGDSAAYFCASSPAGTNTGELFFGEGSRLTVL.

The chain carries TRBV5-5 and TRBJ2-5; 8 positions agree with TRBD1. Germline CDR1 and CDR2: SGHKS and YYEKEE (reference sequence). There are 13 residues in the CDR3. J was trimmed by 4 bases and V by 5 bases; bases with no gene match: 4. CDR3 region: CASRTGVAETQYF. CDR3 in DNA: TGTGCCAGCAGGACAGGGGTTGCAGAGACCCAGTACTTC.

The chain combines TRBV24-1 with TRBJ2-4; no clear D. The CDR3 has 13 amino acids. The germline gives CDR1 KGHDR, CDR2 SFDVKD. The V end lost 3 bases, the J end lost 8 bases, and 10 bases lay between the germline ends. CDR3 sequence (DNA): TGTGCCACCAGTGATGCCAGATCTGACATTCAGTACTTC. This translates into CATSDARSDIQYF.

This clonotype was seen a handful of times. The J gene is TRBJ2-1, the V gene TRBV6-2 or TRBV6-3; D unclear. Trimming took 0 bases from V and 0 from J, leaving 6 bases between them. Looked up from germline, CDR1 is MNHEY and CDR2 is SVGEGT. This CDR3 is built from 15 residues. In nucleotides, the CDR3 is TGTGCCAGCAGTTACTCTGGCAGCTCCTACAATGAGCAGTTCTTC. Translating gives CASSYSGSSYNEQFF.

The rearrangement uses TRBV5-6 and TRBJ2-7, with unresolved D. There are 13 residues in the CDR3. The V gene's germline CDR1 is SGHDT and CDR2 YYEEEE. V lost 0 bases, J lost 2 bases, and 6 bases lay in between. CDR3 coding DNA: TGTGCCAGCAGCTTGGCTACCGCCTACGAGCAGTACGTC. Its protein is CASSLATAYEQYV.

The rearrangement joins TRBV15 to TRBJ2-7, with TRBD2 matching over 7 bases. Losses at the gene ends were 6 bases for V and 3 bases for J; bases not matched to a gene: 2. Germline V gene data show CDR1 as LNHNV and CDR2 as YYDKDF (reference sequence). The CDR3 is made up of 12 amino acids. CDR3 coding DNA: TGTGCCACCAGAAAGCGGGGCTACGAGCAGTACTTC. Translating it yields CATRKRGYEQYF.

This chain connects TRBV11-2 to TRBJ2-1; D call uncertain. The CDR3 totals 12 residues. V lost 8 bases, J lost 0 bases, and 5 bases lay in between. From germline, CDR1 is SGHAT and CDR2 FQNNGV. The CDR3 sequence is CASLHSYNEQFF. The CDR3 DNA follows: TGTGCCAGCCTCCACTCCTACAATGAGCAGTTCTTC.

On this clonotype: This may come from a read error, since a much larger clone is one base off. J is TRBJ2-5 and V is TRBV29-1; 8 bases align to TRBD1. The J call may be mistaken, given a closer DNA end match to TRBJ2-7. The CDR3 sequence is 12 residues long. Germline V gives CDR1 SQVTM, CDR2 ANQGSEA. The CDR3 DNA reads TGCAGCGTCCGGGACAGGACCTACGAGCAGTACTTC. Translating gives CSVRDRTYEQYF.

The CDR3: CATSTQTLTGTGGPNTGELFF. The CDR3 DNA reads as TGTGCCACCAGTACACAAACACTTACCGGGACAGGGGGACCTAACACCGGGGAGCTGTTTTTT. The chain combines TRBV24-1 with TRBJ2-2; 11 bases match TRBD1. This CDR3 comprises 21 residues. Germline V gene data show CDR1 as KGHDR and CDR2 as SFDVKD. V shed 6 bases and J 2 bases; nucleotides not matched to a gene: 19.

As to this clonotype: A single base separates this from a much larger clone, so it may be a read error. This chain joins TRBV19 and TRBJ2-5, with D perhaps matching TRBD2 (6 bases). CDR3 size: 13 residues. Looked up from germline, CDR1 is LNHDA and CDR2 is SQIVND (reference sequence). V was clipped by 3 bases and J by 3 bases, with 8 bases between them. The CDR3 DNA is TGTGCCAGTAGTATTTGGGGGGAAGAGACCCAGTACTTC. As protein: CASSIWGEETQYF. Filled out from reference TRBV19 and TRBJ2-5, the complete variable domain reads DGGITQSPKYLFRKEGQNVTLSCEQNLNHDAMYWYRQDPGQGLRLIYYSQIVNDFQKGDIAEGYSVSREKKESFPLTVTSAQKNPTAFYLCASSIWGEETQYFGPGTRLLVL.

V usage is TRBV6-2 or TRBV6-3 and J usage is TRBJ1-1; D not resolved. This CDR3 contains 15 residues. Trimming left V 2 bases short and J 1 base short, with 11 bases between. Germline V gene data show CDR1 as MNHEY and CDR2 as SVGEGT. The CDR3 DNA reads TGTGCCAGCAGTTACCCTCAGACCGGGAACACTGAAGCTTTCTTT. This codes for CASSYPQTGNTEAFF.

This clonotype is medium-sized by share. The CDR3 is CSVGGQQNYGYTF. For the CDR3, the DNA is TGCAGCGTAGGAGGACAGCAAAACTATGGCTACACCTTC. The gene calls are TRBV29-1 and TRBJ1-2; D possibly corresponds to TRBD1 (6 bases). Per the germline V gene, CDR1 is SQVTM and CDR2 is ANQGSEA. CDR3 length equals 13 residues. V lost 6 bases and J lost 2, with 13 bases in between.

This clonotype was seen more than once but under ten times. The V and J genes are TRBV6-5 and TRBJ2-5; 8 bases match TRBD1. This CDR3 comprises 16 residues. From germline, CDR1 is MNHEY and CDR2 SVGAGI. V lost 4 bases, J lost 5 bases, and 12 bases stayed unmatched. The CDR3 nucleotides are TGTGCCAGCAGTTCACCGGGACAGGCGAAATCGGAGACCCAGTACTTC. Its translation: CASSSPGQAKSETQYF.